Below are 12 T cell receptor beta chains sequenced from a single sample in a study of Ad26.COV2.S vaccination and SARS-CoV-2 variants. This table comes from immunoSEQ multiplex PCR, and its TCRdb copy is limited to in-frame clones, with some not included. The repertoire has about 480,000 clones, 87% of them found once; the top ten carry 9.5% to 15%. Described treatment: 19 received Ad26.COV2.S at low or high dose, single or two shots; about 5 received placebo; per-sample allocation not given. Samples analyzed were those drawn on day 63 after the first vaccine or placebo injection. The material was peripheral blood, obtained in a trial of Ad26.COV2.S vaccine versus placebo. Receptors originate from a person aged 18-60 years who received the Ad26.COV2.S COVID-19 vaccine or a placebo.

The chain recombines TRBV10-3 with TRBJ2-2; perhaps TRBD2 as D (6 bases). The CDR3 runs to 19 residues. The germline V and J ends were trimmed by 7 bases and 0 bases, with 24 bases remaining between them. CDR1 ENHRY and CDR2 SYGVKD come from the germline V gene. The CDR3 nucleotides read TGTGCCATCAACCGGGCGGGGTCCGCTAACCCACCGAACACCGGGGAGCTGTTTTTT. Translated, it gives CAINRAGSANPPNTGELFF.

This clone has a single count. V gene TRBV20-1 combines with J gene TRBJ1-2, with unresolved D. Trimming removed 6 bases from V and 0 bases from J, with 5 bases in between. The CDR3 totals 11 residues. From germline, CDR1 is DFQATT and CDR2 SNEGSKA (reference sequence). CDR3 amino acids: CSASANYGYTF. CDR3 nucleotide sequence: TGCAGTGCATCAGCTAACTATGGCTACACCTTC.

The rearrangement uses TRBV9 and TRBJ2-1; TRBD1 agrees at 7 bases. J was trimmed by 8 bases and V by 3 bases; bases with no gene match: 5. Germline V gives CDR1 SGDLS, CDR2 YYNGEE. The CDR3 loop spans 13 amino acids. The CDR3 sequence is CASSGKTGHEQFF. The CDR3 nucleotides are TGTGCCAGCAGCGGCAAGACAGGGCATGAGCAGTTCTTC.

J is TRBJ2-7 and V is TRBV30; 7 bases are a match to TRBD2. V shed 0 bases, J shed 9 bases, and the junction held 8 bases outside the gene matches. The CDR3 is 13 residues long. Germline lookup yields CDR1 GTSNPN and CDR2 SVGIG (reference sequence). Here the CDR3 DNA reads TGTGCCTGGAGTGTGGGGGGGGTGCAGGGGCAGTACTTC. Its protein product is CAWSVGGVQGQYF.

The V gene is TRBV19, the J gene TRBJ1-4; D might be TRBD1 (5 bases). Germline assignment: CDR1 LNHDA and CDR2 SQIVND (reference sequence). Trimming took off 4 bases at V and 5 bases at J, with 14 bases between the two ends. CDR3 length: 15 residues. CDR3 amino acids: CASSTFGGGNEKLFF. CDR3 nucleotides: TGTGCCAGTAGTACCTTCGGGGGAGGCAATGAAAAACTGTTTTTT.

This clone was seen just once. The J gene is TRBJ2-7, the V gene TRBV7-6, with 8 bases lining up with TRBD2. With V trimmed by 0 bases and J by 3 bases, 7 bases remained unmatched. This CDR3 comprises 16 residues. Germline V gene lookup returns CDR1 SGHVS and CDR2 FNYEAQ. CDR3 amino acids: CASSLAQGLAGYEQYF. CDR3 in DNA: TGTGCCAGCAGCTTAGCTCAAGGGCTAGCGGGCTACGAGCAGTACTTC.

This chain uses TRBV5-1 with TRBJ2-3; D not resolved. Per the germline V gene, CDR1 is SGHRS and CDR2 is YFSETQ. The CDR3 is 13 amino acids. Trimming pared 8 bases from V and 5 bases from J, leaving 15 bases between. This CDR3 is CASVPGWGDTQYF. For the CDR3, the DNA is TGCGCCAGTGTACCAGGCTGGGGAGATACGCAGTATTTT.

The chain combines TRBV7-8 with TRBJ1-2, with 8 bases identical to TRBD1. Looked up from germline, CDR1 is SGHVS and CDR2 is FQNEAQ. V dropped 1 base and J dropped 8; count of bases not matched to a gene: 6. The CDR3 has 14 amino acids. The CDR3 nucleotides read TGTGCCAGCAGCTTAGTCGGACAGGGTGGCGGCTACACCTTC. This encodes CASSLVGQGGGYTF.

CDR3 coding DNA: TGCGCCAGCCACCGGGGAGGCACTAATGAAAAACTGTTTTTT. Encoded protein: CASHRGGTNEKLFF. This sequence joins TRBV5-1 and TRBJ1-4; D gene ambiguous. The CDR3 extends over 14 amino acids. In germline, CDR1 is SGHRS, CDR2 YFSETQ. V lost 7 bases to trimming and J lost 2 bases, with 12 bases between them. The full variable domain, its missing parts supplied by reference TRBV5-1 and TRBJ1-4, is KAGVTQTPRYLIKTRGQQVTLSCSPISGHRSVSWYQQTPGQGLQFLFEYFSETQRNKGNFPGRFSGRQFSNSRSEMNVSTLELGDSALYLCASHRGGTNEKLFFGSGTQLSVL.

The chain has TRBV28 and TRBJ2-1; TRBD2 matches at 7 bases. The V gene's germline CDR1 is MDHEN and CDR2 SYDVKM. The junction had 2 bases not matched to a gene; V was cut back by 0 bases and J by 6 bases. The CDR3 is made up of 14 amino acids. This CDR3 reads CASSLWGRGNEQFF. CDR3 sequence (DNA): TGTGCCAGCAGTTTATGGGGGAGGGGCAATGAGCAGTTCTTC.

As concerns this clone: A much larger clonotype is one base distant, so this may be a read error. This sample also contains other DNA sequences that code for the same CDR3. The rearrangement joins TRBV3-1 (or the pseudogene TRBV3-2) to TRBJ2-5, with D hard to call. Germline V CDR1 and CDR2: LGHDT, YNNKEL (reference sequence). The CDR3 runs to 11 residues. Between the trimmed V and J ends, which lost 4 bases and 4 bases, there was a span of 4 bases. CDR3 nucleotides: TGTGCCAGCAGCCTGGGAGAGACCCAGTACTTC. Its translation: CASSLGETQYF.

This clone was counted a single time. This chain joins TRBV7-2 and TRBJ2-3, with D perhaps matching TRBD2 (5 bases). V was cut by 5 bases and J by 6 bases, with 18 bases left in between. Germline CDR1 and CDR2: SGHTA and FQGNSA. The CDR3 is 15 residues long. CDR3 nucleotide sequence: TGTGCCAGCAGCCCCGATCGGGGTGGCGGGGATACGCAGTATTTT. As protein: CASSPDRGGGDTQYF.